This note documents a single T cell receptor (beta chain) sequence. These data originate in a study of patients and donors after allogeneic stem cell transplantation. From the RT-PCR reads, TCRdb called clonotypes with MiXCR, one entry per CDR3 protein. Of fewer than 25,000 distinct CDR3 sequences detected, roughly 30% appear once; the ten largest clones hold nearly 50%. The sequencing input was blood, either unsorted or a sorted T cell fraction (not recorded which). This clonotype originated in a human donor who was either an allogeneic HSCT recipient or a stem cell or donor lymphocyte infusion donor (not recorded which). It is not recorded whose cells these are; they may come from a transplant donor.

The DNA for the CDR3 is TGCGCCAGCAGCCAAGATAGGACTAGCGGGGCGCCCTACGAGCAGTACTTC. Encoded protein: CASSQDRTSGAPYEQYF. This rearrangement joins TRBV4-3 to TRBJ2-7; the match to TRBD2 covers 12 bases. V shed 0 bases, J shed 2 bases, and the junction held 5 bases outside the gene matches. The length of the CDR3 is 17 residues. CDR1 is LGHNA, CDR2 YSLEER, per germline.